The 2 T cell receptor beta chains below come from one sample, sequenced in a study of blood T cell repertoires in COVID-19. Using immunoSEQ multiplex PCR, the repertoire was profiled, and TCRdb retains in-frame clones only, with some absent. Of hundreds of thousands of clones listed, 70% to 90% are singletons. The specimen was PBMCs or T cells enriched from blood (not recorded which). The receptors stem from a woman aged 45-65 years with acute COVID-19.

V is TRBV29-1 and J is TRBJ2-3; 8 bases line up with TRBD2. The CDR3 covers 15 residues. After removal of 4 bases from V and 0 bases from J, the junction contained 6 bases not matched to a gene. Germline V gene data show CDR1 as SQVTM and CDR2 as ANQGSEA. The CDR3 nucleotides read TGCAGCGTTGGGAGACTAGCGTATAGCACAGATACGCAGTATTTT. Translation: CSVGRLAYSTDTQYF.

This clone was seen once. The chain combines TRBV3-1 (or the pseudogene TRBV3-2) with TRBJ1-6, with D maybe TRBD1 (6 bases). This CDR3 is 15 amino acids long. Between the trimmed V and J ends, which lost 4 bases and 10 bases, there was a span of 17 bases. Germline CDR1 LGHDT, CDR2 YNNKEL (reference sequence). Here the CDR3 reads CASSRGGGGRSPLHF. In nucleotides, the CDR3 is TGTGCCAGCAGCCGGGGGGGCGGGGGAAGGTCACCCCTCCACTTT.